These 19 T cell receptor beta chains share one sample of origin, sequenced in a study of blood T cell repertoires in COVID-19. Only in-frame clones appear in the TCRdb table, and some are missing; sequencing was by immunoSEQ multiplex PCR. The table lists 130,000 to 150,000 clones, 80% to 90% of them singletons, with approximately 0.95% in the top ten. The sequenced sample was peripheral blood. These receptors originate from a woman aged 45-65 years with acute or convalescent COVID-19.

Written as DNA, the CDR3 is TGTGCCAGCAGTTACCCAGCGGGGACAGGGTCCTACGAGCAGTACTTC. This gives the protein CASSYPAGTGSYEQYF. The V call is TRBV6-5, the J call TRBJ2-7, with TRBD1 identical over 9 bases. The CDR3 extends over 16 amino acids. V was pared by 2 bases and J by 1 base, with 6 bases of the junction left unmatched. Germline V CDR1 and CDR2: MNHEY, SVGAGI.

The chain uses TRBV10-2 and TRBJ1-1; tentatively, D is TRBD1 (5 bases). Trimming took off 4 bases at V and 4 bases at J, with 10 bases between the two ends. The CDR3 is 13 residues long. The germline V gene has CDR1 WSHSY and CDR2 SAAADI. The CDR3 bases are TGCGCCAGCAGTGCAACAGGAGCCACTGAAGCTTTCTTT. As protein: CASSATGATEAFF.

This clone was counted a single time. This chain joins TRBV10-3 and TRBJ2-3; D is perhaps TRBD2 (6 bases). CDR3 length: 15 amino acids. Deletions cut 6 bases from V and 2 bases from J, with 15 bases between. From germline, CDR1 is ENHRY and CDR2 SYGVKD. CDR3 nucleotide sequence: TGTGCCATCAGCCGCGGGGACTCCTACACAGATACGCAGTATTTT. Translated: CAISRGDSYTDTQYF.

This clone was detected a few times. J is TRBJ1-5 and V is TRBV15, with TRBD1 matching 7 bases. This CDR3 has 20 residues. Germline CDR1 LNHNV, CDR2 YYDKDF (reference sequence). Trimming at V came to 1 base and at J to 0 bases, leaving 15 bases not matched to a gene. This CDR3 is CATSRAPLTGDPYSNQPQHF. The CDR3 DNA reads as TGTGCCACCAGCAGAGCACCACTTACAGGGGACCCCTATAGCAATCAGCCCCAGCATTTT.

The V gene is TRBV4-1, the J gene TRBJ2-1, with D possibly being TRBD1 (6 bases). Germline V CDR1 and CDR2: MGHRA, YSYEKL. This CDR3 has 15 residues. Trimming removed 3 bases at V and 5 bases at J, with 14 bases between. DNA of the CDR3: TGCGCCAGCAGCCATGACGGACAGAACCACAATGAGCAGTTCTTC. Translating it yields CASSHDGQNHNEQFF.

The gene calls are TRBV7-9 and TRBJ1-1, with 8 positions matching TRBD1. The CDR3 spans 15 residues. Germline V lookup: CDR1 SEHNR, CDR2 FQNEAQ (reference sequence). The junction had 10 bases not matched to a gene; V was cut back by 0 bases and J by 10 bases. The CDR3 DNA is TGTGCCAGCAGCTTAGCGGGACAGGTCCATGGTGGAGCTTTCTTT. Translating it yields CASSLAGQVHGGAFF. The full variable domain, completed using reference TRBV7-9 and TRBJ1-1, is DTGVSQNPRHKITKRGQNVTFRCDPISEHNRLYWYRQTLGQGPEFLTYFQNEAQLEKSRLLSDRFSAERPKGSFSTLEIQRTEQGDSAMYLCASSLAGQVHGGAFFGQGTRLTVV.

The chain is built from TRBV12-5 and TRBJ2-7, with no clear D. The CDR3 runs to 12 residues. In germline, CDR1 is LGHNT, CDR2 FRNRAP. The V end was cut by 1 base, the J end by 3 bases, with 4 bases between. The DNA of the CDR3 is TGTGCTAGTGGTTTGGACAGCTACGAGCAGTACTTC. It translates to CASGLDSYEQYF.

The chain uses TRBV24-1 and TRBJ2-1; 9 bases map to TRBD2. The V gene's germline CDR1 is KGHDR and CDR2 SFDVKD. With 2 bases clipped from V and 4 bases from J, the junction kept 8 bases outside the gene matches. The CDR3 is 17 amino acids. For the CDR3, the DNA is TGTGCCACCAGTGATTCCCGCTCTAGCGGGGTGTACAATGAGCAGTTCTTC. Protein product: CATSDSRSSGVYNEQFF.

This chain joins TRBV5-1 and TRBJ2-3; possibly TRBD2 for D (5 bases). The CDR3 is 16 residues long. The germline V and J ends were trimmed by 4 bases and 2 bases, with 17 bases remaining between them. Per the germline V gene, CDR1 is SGHRS and CDR2 is YFSETQ. The CDR3 loop reads CASSPLGSGFTDTQYF. Written as DNA, the CDR3 is TGCGCCAGCAGCCCCCTGGGGAGCGGATTCACAGATACGCAGTATTTT.

The V call is TRBV28, the J call TRBJ1-2; D gene unclear. This CDR3 is 11 amino acids long. The V gene's germline CDR1 is MDHEN and CDR2 SYDVKM. Trimming shortened V by 3 bases and J by 8 bases, and 7 bases separated the two germline ends. CDR3 sequence (DNA): TGTGCCAGCAGTTTTAGAGGCGGCTACACCTTC. Encoded protein: CASSFRGGYTF.

The V gene is TRBV5-6, the J gene TRBJ1-1, with D hard to call. V dropped 2 bases and J dropped 4 bases, with 9 bases sitting between them. The CDR3 consists of 13 residues. Germline V gene sequence: CDR1 SGHDT, CDR2 YYEEEE. The CDR3 spells CASSFGVSTEAFF. Written as DNA, the CDR3 is TGTGCCAGCAGCTTCGGTGTGTCCACTGAAGCTTTCTTT.

The CDR3: CSAFSTDTQYF. Written as DNA, the CDR3 is TGCAGTGCCTTTAGCACAGATACGCAGTATTTT. The rearrangement uses TRBV20-1 and TRBJ2-3; unclear D gene. V lost 6 bases, J lost 0 bases, and 4 bases lay in between. Per germline, CDR1 DFQATT and CDR2 SNEGSKA (reference sequence). The CDR3 contains 11 residues.

The V gene is TRBV18, the J gene TRBJ1-1; unclear D gene. Germline lookup yields CDR1 KGHSH and CDR2 LQKENI. Trimming cost V 3 bases and J 5 bases, with 13 bases left between them. CDR3 length: 14 amino acids. CDR3 sequence: CASSPSGPGTEAFF. As DNA, the CDR3 is TGTGCCAGCTCACCGTCCGGCCCCGGGACTGAAGCTTTCTTT.

The chain uses TRBV6-6 and TRBJ2-1; D possibly corresponds to TRBD1 (6 bases). V was pared by 4 bases and J by 0 bases, with 13 bases between. CDR3 length equals 16 residues. Per the germline V gene, CDR1 is MNHNY and CDR2 is SVGAGI (reference sequence). For the CDR3, the DNA is TGTGCCAGCAGTTTTACAGGGACGGGCTCCTACAATGAGCAGTTCTTC. Its translation: CASSFTGTGSYNEQFF.

J is TRBJ1-4 and V is TRBV30; unclear D gene. V lost 0 bases, J lost 3 bases, and 11 bases lay in between. Germline V gives CDR1 GTSNPN, CDR2 SVGIG (reference sequence). There are 15 residues in the CDR3. The CDR3 is CAWSVKRTANEKLFF. In DNA form, the CDR3 reads TGTGCCTGGAGTGTAAAGCGGACTGCTAATGAAAAACTGTTTTTT.

This chain connects TRBV19 to TRBJ1-2; possible D gene TRBD1, 5 bases. The CDR3 loop spans 15 amino acids. CDR1 is LNHDA and CDR2 is SQIVND in the germline V gene (reference sequence). V lost 7 bases, J lost 3 bases, and 18 bases lay in between. The CDR3 loop is CASTSSGTTYYGYTF. DNA of the CDR3: TGTGCCAGTACCTCGTCGGGGACTACATACTATGGCTACACCTTC. The full variable domain, rest sourced from reference TRBV19 and TRBJ1-2, is DGGITQSPKYLFRKEGQNVTLSCEQNLNHDAMYWYRQDPGQGLRLIYYSQIVNDFQKGDIAEGYSVSREKKESFPLTVTSAQKNPTAFYLCASTSSGTTYYGYTFGSGTRLTVV.

This chain links TRBV5-6 with TRBJ1-1; D is possibly TRBD1 (5 bases). Trimming pared 1 base from V and 4 bases from J, leaving 8 bases between. Germline V CDR1 and CDR2: SGHDT, YYEEEE. This CDR3 has 13 residues. This CDR3 reads CASSLRRGTEAFF. In DNA form, the CDR3 reads TGTGCCAGCAGCTTGCGGAGGGGCACTGAAGCTTTCTTT.

The V call is TRBV19, the J call TRBJ2-1; TRBD2 agrees at 13 bases. Germline CDR1 LNHDA, CDR2 SQIVND (reference sequence). The J segment lost 0 bases and the V segment lost 5 bases, leaving 4 bases of the junction unmatched. The CDR3 totals 17 residues. The CDR3 DNA follows: TGTGCCAGTAGTTCCCGGACTAGCGGGAGCTCCTACAATGAGCAGTTCTTC. Its protein is CASSSRTSGSSYNEQFF.

V and J are TRBV11-2 and TRBJ1-1, with unresolved D. Trimming left V 5 bases short and J 3 bases short, with 7 bases between. CDR3 length: 12 amino acids. Looked up from germline, CDR1 is SGHAT and CDR2 is FQNNGV. CDR3 protein: CASSLTDTEAFF. Written as DNA, the CDR3 is TGTGCCAGCAGCCTCACAGACACTGAAGCTTTCTTT.